This T cell receptor beta chain was captured in a study of T-cell reconstitution after alpha-beta-depleted transplantation in children. Study-wide results and caveats: Surviving recipient T cells and intrathymic progenitors accounted for some patients' high TCRbeta diversity at day 60. Newly generated T cells supplied most T-cell counts and diversity one year post-transplant. Reportedly, alpha-beta T cells present about two months post-transplant originated from several hundred expanded clones of graft origin.

Unique molecular identifiers were built into the TCRbeta library. TCRdb independently ran MiXCR on the PCR reads; one entry per CDR3 protein. The top ten hold 30% to 45% of the sample, which has roughly 570,000 distinct CDR3 sequences, over 20% seen once. The CDR3 totals 14 residues. Trimming stripped 5 bases from V and 5 bases from J, with 13 bases between. The germline V gene encodes CDR1 SGHTA and CDR2 FQGNSA. With regard to this clonotype: Antigen specificity is unknown.

This clonotype was obtained from a boy under two years old with Wiskott-Aldrich syndrome, due to receive a stem cell transplant. The chain is built from TRBV7-2 and TRBJ2-1; perhaps TRBD2 as D (6 bases). The sample in question was PBMCs, obtained before TCRalphabeta/CD19-depleted stem cell transplant. CDR3 loop: CASSHAGTNNEQFF. In DNA form, the CDR3 reads TGTGCCAGCAGCCATGCGGGGACGAACAATGAGCAGTTCTTC.